Presented here are 19 T cell receptor beta chains from one specimen sequenced in a study of cytomegalovirus exposure and HLA in healthy donors. In the PCR, 60 Vbeta and 13 Jbeta primers were used. The repertoire was sequenced with immunoSEQ multiplex PCR; TCRdb's copy has only in-frame clones and lacks some. The data show over 100,000 clones, more than 75% seen once. Sequenced sample: PBMCs. The origin of the receptors is a female donor in good health and CMV-seronegative.

The CDR3 loop is CASSLAGTSGSSYNEQFF. CDR3 DNA: TGCGCCAGCAGCTTGGCCGGGACTAGCGGGAGCTCCTACAATGAGCAGTTCTTC. V usage is TRBV5-1 and J usage is TRBJ2-1; TRBD2 agrees at 14 bases. This CDR3 is 18 amino acids long. The ends lost 0 bases at V and 0 bases at J; junction bases unmatched: 2. The germline V gene encodes CDR1 SGHRS and CDR2 YFSETQ.

In this sample, this clone turned up a few times. V is TRBV5-4 and J is TRBJ1-2; D call uncertain. Looked up from germline, CDR1 is SGHNT and CDR2 is YYREEE (reference sequence). This CDR3 has 12 amino acids. V dropped 4 bases and J dropped 5 bases, with 9 bases sitting between them. CDR3 DNA: TGTGCCAGCAGCCCGGGGAGGTATGGCTACACCTTC. Translated: CASSPGRYGYTF.

CDR3 DNA: TGTGCCAGCAGCGTATCGAGACGGGAGAACACCGGGGAGCTGTTTTTT. Protein product: CASSVSRRENTGELFF. The V gene is TRBV9, the J gene TRBJ2-2; weak D call: TRBD2 (5 bases). This CDR3 contains 16 residues. Trimming cost V 1 base and J 1 base, with 11 bases left between them. Per the germline V gene, CDR1 is SGDLS and CDR2 is YYNGEE.

This clone occurred a few times. The chain uses TRBV7-2 and TRBJ1-1, with 7 bases matching TRBD1. Germline CDR1 and CDR2: SGHTA and FQGNSA. The CDR3 is 15 amino acids. V dropped 5 bases and J dropped 1; count of bases not matched to a gene: 7. CDR3: CASSLKGAANTEAFF. In DNA, the CDR3 is TGTGCCAGCAGCCTAAAGGGGGCGGCGAACACTGAAGCTTTCTTT.

V and J are TRBV28 and TRBJ1-5; TRBD1 matches 7 bases. In germline, CDR1 is MDHEN, CDR2 SYDVKM. This CDR3 comprises 14 residues. The V segment lost 5 bases and the J segment 4 bases; nucleotides outside the gene matches: 5. CDR3 sequence: CASSVPTGNQPQHF. CDR3 in DNA: TGTGCCAGCAGTGTCCCGACAGGGAATCAGCCCCAGCATTTT.

J is TRBJ2-1 and V is TRBV7-3; D possibly corresponds to TRBD1 (6 bases). V lost 6 bases, J lost 4 bases, and 16 bases lay in between. The length of the CDR3 is 15 residues. Per the germline V gene, CDR1 is SGHTA and CDR2 is FQGTGA. The chain's CDR3 is CASSLIGDMYNEQFF. CDR3 DNA: TGTGCCAGCAGTCTGATAGGGGACATGTACAATGAGCAGTTCTTC.

The rearrangement links TRBV28 to TRBJ1-2, with D perhaps matching TRBD1 (6 bases). This CDR3 spans 15 amino acids. V was trimmed by 6 bases and J by 4 bases, leaving 18 bases between them. Germline V lookup: CDR1 MDHEN, CDR2 SYDVKM. The CDR3 bases are TGTGCCAGCAGGACCACCGGGGGGGGCACCTATGGCTACACCTTC. Translation: CASRTTGGGTYGYTF.

This chain's CDR3 is CASSYASGQGLYGYTF. The CDR3 nucleotides read TGTGCCAGCAGCTACGCTTCGGGACAGGGGCTCTATGGCTACACCTTC. V gene TRBV7-9 combines with J gene TRBJ1-2, with 10 bases that match TRBD1. Trimming removed 4 bases from V and 4 bases from J; junction bases left unmatched: 9. The germline V gene encodes CDR1 SEHNR and CDR2 FQNEAQ (reference sequence). There are 16 residues in the CDR3.

This chain connects TRBV30 to TRBJ2-7; 9 bases map to TRBD2. This CDR3 has 17 residues. The V gene end was trimmed by 5 bases and the J gene end by 0 bases; junction bases not matched to a gene: 14. CDR1 and CDR2 (germline): GTSNPN, SVGIG (reference sequence). The CDR3 region is CAWDPTSGPPSSYEQYF. The CDR3 nucleotides are TGTGCCTGGGATCCGACTAGCGGCCCTCCGAGCTCCTACGAGCAGTACTTC. Full variable domain (rest looked up from reference TRBV30 and TRBJ2-7): SQTIHQWPATLVQPVGSPLSLECTVEGTSNPNLYWYRQAAGRGLQLLFYSVGIGQISSEVPQNLSASRPQDRQFILSSKKLLLSDSGFYLCAWDPTSGPPSSYEQYFGPGTRLTVT.

The chain is built from TRBV19 and TRBJ2-1, with D tentatively TRBD1 (5 bases). The CDR3 runs 17 residues. Trimming took 4 bases from V and 0 from J, leaving 16 bases between them. Germline V gene data show CDR1 as LNHDA and CDR2 as SQIVND (reference sequence). The CDR3 coding sequence is TGTGCCAGTAGTAAGGGGAAGATCTCGAGCTCCTACAATGAGCAGTTCTTC. It translates to CASSKGKISSSYNEQFF.

The chain joins TRBV4-1 to TRBJ1-1; 8 bases match TRBD1. With 1 base clipped from V and 0 bases from J, the junction kept 1 base outside the gene matches. The CDR3 is made up of 15 amino acids. Looked up from germline, CDR1 is MGHRA and CDR2 is YSYEKL. The CDR3 coding sequence is TGCGCCAGCAGCCAAGGGGACAGGATGAACACTGAAGCTTTCTTT. Translated, it gives CASSQGDRMNTEAFF.

V gene TRBV18 combines with J gene TRBJ1-2; the match to TRBD1 covers 10 bases. CDR3 size: 14 residues. J was trimmed by 5 bases and V by 8 bases; bases with no gene match: 8. CDR1 KGHSH and CDR2 LQKENI come from the germline V gene. This CDR3 is CASLSGTGVYGYTF. CDR3 in DNA: TGTGCCAGCCTCTCCGGGACAGGGGTTTATGGCTACACCTTC.

For the CDR3, the DNA is TGTGCCAGTAGCCAAGGCAGGGGTTACGAGTCGGGCAATCAGCCCCAGCATTTT. Translation: CASSQGRGYESGNQPQHF. The chain employs TRBV19 and TRBJ1-5, with a weak D call TRBD1 (6 bases). V was shortened by 6 bases and J by 2 bases, with 23 bases between the two germline ends. Looked up from germline, CDR1 is LNHDA and CDR2 is SQIVND (reference sequence). The CDR3 covers 18 residues.

This chain joins TRBV14 and TRBJ1-2; D gene ambiguous. The germline V gene has CDR1 SGHDN and CDR2 FVKESK. Trimming shortened V by 1 base and J by 8 bases, and 11 bases separated the two germline ends. There are 13 residues in the CDR3. CDR3 region: CASSQVRKRGYTF. In DNA form, the CDR3 reads TGTGCCAGCAGCCAAGTAAGAAAGAGGGGCTACACCTTC.

This chain joins TRBV28 and TRBJ2-1; 8 nucleotides align to TRBD2. V lost 5 bases to trimming and J lost 4 bases; unmatched junction nucleotides: 10. CDR3 size: 16 residues. Germline V lookup: CDR1 MDHEN, CDR2 SYDVKM. The CDR3 DNA is TGTGCCAGCAGTCCGGGGGGGACTCCGCCTTACAATGAGCAGTTCTTC. Translating gives CASSPGGTPPYNEQFF.

This clone occurred once. The V call is TRBV19, the J call TRBJ1-4; 9 bases are shared with TRBD1. V shed 6 bases, J shed 4 bases, and the junction held 3 bases outside the gene matches. Germline V lookup: CDR1 LNHDA, CDR2 SQIVND (reference sequence). CDR3 size: 14 residues. CDR3 DNA: TGTGCCAGTAGGGACAGGGGCGGTAATGAAAAACTGTTTTTT. Translated: CASRDRGGNEKLFF.

J is TRBJ2-2 and V is TRBV7-2; D remains ambiguous. Looked up from germline, CDR1 is SGHTA and CDR2 is FQGNSA. Trimming cost V 2 bases and J 6 bases, with 4 bases left between them. The CDR3 is 12 amino acids. The CDR3: CASSLYSGELFF. Here the CDR3 DNA reads TGTGCCAGCAGCTTATACTCCGGGGAGCTGTTTTTT.

The rearrangement joins TRBV19 to TRBJ1-3; D unclear. The CDR3 has 20 residues. V gave up 0 bases and J gave up 0 bases, with 21 bases separating them. Germline assignment: CDR1 LNHDA and CDR2 SQIVND (reference sequence). The CDR3 loop reads CASSIDIMRQWSSSGNTIYF. The CDR3 nucleotides are TGTGCCAGTAGTATAGATATCATGCGGCAGTGGAGTTCCTCTGGAAACACCATATATTTT.

V is TRBV6-5 and J is TRBJ2-5; 11 nucleotides line up with TRBD2. The trim removed 2 bases at V and 11 bases at J, leaving 13 bases unmatched. This CDR3 spans 16 amino acids. The germline V gene has CDR1 MNHEY and CDR2 SVGAGI. CDR3: CASSYLPGLAVLKQYF. The CDR3 coding sequence is TGTGCCAGCAGTTACCTTCCGGGACTAGCGGTCTTAAAGCAGTACTTC.